Reported below is one T cell receptor beta chain. Method: immunoSEQ multiplex PCR; TCRdb's copy keeps in-frame clones and lacks some. The sample consists of 95,000 to 100,000 clones, around 87% of them appearing once. The CDR3 length is 12 residues. Germline CDR1 and CDR2: ENHRY and SYGVKD. The germline V and J ends were trimmed by 6 bases and 8 bases, with 11 bases remaining between them. The sample comes from a study of blood T cell repertoires in COVID-19. Study information: The analysed material was cDNA or gDNA that came from T cells, B-cell-depleted T cells, or PBMCs.

The source is a woman aged 25-40 years with acute or convalescent COVID-19. V is TRBV10-3 and J is TRBJ2-1; D is unresolved. The sample was peripheral blood. DNA for the CDR3: TGTGCCATCAGCGACTTGACGGATGAGCAGTTCTTC. Protein product: CAISDLTDEQFF.